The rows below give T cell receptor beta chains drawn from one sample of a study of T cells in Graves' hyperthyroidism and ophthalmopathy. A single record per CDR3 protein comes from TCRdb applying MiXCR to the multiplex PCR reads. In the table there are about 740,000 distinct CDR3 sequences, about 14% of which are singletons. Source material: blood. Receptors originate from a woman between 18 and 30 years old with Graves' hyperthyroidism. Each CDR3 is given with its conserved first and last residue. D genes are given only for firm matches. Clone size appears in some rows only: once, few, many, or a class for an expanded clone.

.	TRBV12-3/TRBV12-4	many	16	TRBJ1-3	TGTGCCAGCAGTGCCAAGGGACGGATCTCTGGAAACACCATATATTTT	CASSAKGRISGNTIYF
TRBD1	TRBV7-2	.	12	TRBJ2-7	TGTGCCAGCAGCCCCCAAAGGGGGCAGCAGTACTTC	CASSPQRGQQYF
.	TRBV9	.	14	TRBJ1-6	TGTGCCAGCAGCGTATCTTGGGAGGGGTCACCCCTCCACTTT	CASSVSWEGSPLHF
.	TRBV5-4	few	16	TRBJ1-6	TGTGCCAGCAGCTTGGGCCAGGATGCCACAAATTCACCCCTCCACTTT	CASSLGQDATNSPLHF
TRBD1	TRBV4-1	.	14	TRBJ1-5	TGCGCCAGCAATTCATTGACAGGGAATCAGCCCCAGCATTTT	CASNSLTGNQPQHF
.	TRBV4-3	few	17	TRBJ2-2	TGCGCCAGCAGCCAAGGGGCCGGCGGGGCGAACACCGGGGAGCTGTTTTTT	CASSQGAGGANTGELFF
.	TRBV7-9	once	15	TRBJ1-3	TGTGCCAGCAGCCTGGCCCCGGACTCTGGAAACACCATATATTTT	CASSLAPDSGNTIYF
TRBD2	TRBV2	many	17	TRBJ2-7	TGTGCCAGCAATAATATAGCGGGAGGCCCGAGTGTGTACGAGCAGTACTTC	CASNNIAGGPSVYEQYF
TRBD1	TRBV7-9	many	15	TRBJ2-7	TGTGCCAGCAGCTTAGTGGCTGGGACAGCCTACGAGCAGTACTTC	CASSLVAGTAYEQYF
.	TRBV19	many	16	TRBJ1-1	TGTGCCAGTAGTATAGGGAGCGGGGCGTTCAGGACTGAAGCTTTCTTT	CASSIGSGAFRTEAFF
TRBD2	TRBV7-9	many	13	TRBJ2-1	TGTGCCGTTACCGGGACTAGCGTCCATGAGCAGTTCTTC	CAVTGTSVHEQFF
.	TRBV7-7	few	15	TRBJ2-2	TGTGCCAGCAGCTTCGGGGGAACAGGGACCGGGGAGCTGTTTTTT	CASSFGGTGTGELFF
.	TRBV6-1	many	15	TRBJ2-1	TGTGCCAGCAGCCCGGAGGGAGTTGGTCTCAATGAGCAGTTCTTC	CASSPEGVGLNEQFF
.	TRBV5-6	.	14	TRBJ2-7	TGTGCCAGCAGCGGCGACAGGAACTTCTACGAGCAGTACTTC	CASSGDRNFYEQYF
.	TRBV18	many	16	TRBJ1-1	TGTGCCAGCTCACCACCAGAAGGGTTGGGGAACACTGAAGCTTTCTTT	CASSPPEGLGNTEAFF
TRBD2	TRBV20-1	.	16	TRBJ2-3	TGCAGTGCTAGAGATGGACTAGCGGGACACACAGATACGCAGTATTTT	CSARDGLAGHTDTQYF
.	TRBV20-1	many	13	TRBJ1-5	TGCAGTGCTAGAGATTGGGTAGATCAGCCCCAGCATTTT	CSARDWVDQPQHF
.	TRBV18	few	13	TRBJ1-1	TGTGCCAGCTCACCAGGGTTTTCTAGTGAAGCTTTCTTT	CASSPGFSSEAFF
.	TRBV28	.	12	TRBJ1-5	TGTGCCAGCAGTTCTCAAGAACAGCCCCAGCATTTT	CASSSQEQPQHF
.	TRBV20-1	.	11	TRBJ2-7	TGCAGTGCTAATGGGGGAGGCGAGCAGTACTTC	CSANGGGEQYF
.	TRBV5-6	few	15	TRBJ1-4	TGTGCCAGCAGCTTACCCGGGACCGATAATGAAAAACTGTTTTTT	CASSLPGTDNEKLFF
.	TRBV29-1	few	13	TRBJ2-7	TGCAGCGTTGTAGGGCAGGGGAAATACGAGCAGTACTTC	CSVVGQGKYEQYF
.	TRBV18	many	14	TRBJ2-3	TGTGCCAGCTCACCACAGGTCGCTGAAGATACGCAGTATTTT	CASSPQVAEDTQYF
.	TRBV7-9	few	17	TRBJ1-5	TGTGCCAGCAGCTTAGTGAGGGACAACCCAGGCGGTCAGCCCCAGCATTTT	CASSLVRDNPGGQPQHF
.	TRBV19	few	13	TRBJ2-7	TGTGCCAGTAGTATAGACGACAGTGGCGAGCAGTACTTC	CASSIDDSGEQYF
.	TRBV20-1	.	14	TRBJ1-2	TGCAGTGCCACGGTGGAGTTCCCTAGCTATGGCTACACCTTC	CSATVEFPSYGYTF
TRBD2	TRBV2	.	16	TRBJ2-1	TGTGCCAGCAGCGAAACCCCCACTAGCGGGTACAATGAGCAGTTCTTC	CASSETPTSGYNEQFF
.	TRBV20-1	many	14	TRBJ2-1	TGCAGTGCGTCTACAGCGGAGAGGAACAATGAGCAGTTCTTC	CSASTAERNNEQFF
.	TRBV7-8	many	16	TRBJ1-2	TGTGCCAGCAGCCCCAGGGACAAGCACGACCCCTATGGCTACACCTTC	CASSPRDKHDPYGYTF
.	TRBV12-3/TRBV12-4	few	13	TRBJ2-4	TGTGCCAGCAGCTATTTTGGGGAGGTCATTCAGTACTTC	CASSYFGEVIQYF
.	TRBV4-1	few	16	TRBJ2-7	TGCGCCAGCAGCCAAGATCGGAGCCCCTCGCTCTACGAGCAGTACTTC	CASSQDRSPSLYEQYF
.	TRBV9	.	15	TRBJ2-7	TGTGCCAGCAGCGTAGGTAGCGCGCGGACCTACGAGCAGTACTTC	CASSVGSARTYEQYF